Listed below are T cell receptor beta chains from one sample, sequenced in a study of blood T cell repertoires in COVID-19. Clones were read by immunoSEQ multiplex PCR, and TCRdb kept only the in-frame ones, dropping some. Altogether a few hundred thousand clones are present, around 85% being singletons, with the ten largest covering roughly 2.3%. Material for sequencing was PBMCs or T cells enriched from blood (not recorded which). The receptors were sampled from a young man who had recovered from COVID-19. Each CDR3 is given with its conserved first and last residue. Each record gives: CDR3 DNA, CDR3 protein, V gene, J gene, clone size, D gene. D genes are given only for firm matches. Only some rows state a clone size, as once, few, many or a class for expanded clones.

TGTGCCATCAGTGAGTTACAGGGTCGTACCGGGGAGCTGTTTTTT,CAISELQGRTGELFF,TRBV10-3,TRBJ2-2,.,.
TGTGCCAGCAGTTCCCCTAGCGGGGGTTACAATGAGCAGTTCTTC,CASSSPSGGYNEQFF,TRBV27,TRBJ2-1,.,TRBD2
TGTGCCAGTAGCCTACCGGGACAGGGGTACTATGGCTACACCTTC,CASSLPGQGYYGYTF,TRBV19,TRBJ1-2,once,TRBD1
TGTGCCAGCAGCTCCGACTTGGACAGCCATTATAATTCACCCCTCCACTTT,CASSSDLDSHYNSPLHF,TRBV5-6,TRBJ1-6,once,.
TGTGCCATCAGTGAGTCCAAGGGACAGGGCACTGCAGGCTACACCTTC,CAISESKGQGTAGYTF,TRBV10-3,TRBJ1-2,.,TRBD1
TGTGCCAGCTCCCTAGAAAACACTGAAGCTTTCTTT,CASSLENTEAFF,TRBV18,TRBJ1-1,.,.
TGTGCCAGCAGTTACGGGGGACAGGAAACCACTGAAGCTTTCTTT,CASSYGGQETTEAFF,TRBV6-5,TRBJ1-1,.,TRBD1
TGTGCCATCAGGGGGACAGCCGTATCCTTCTCCTACGAGCAGTACTTC,CAIRGTAVSFSYEQYF,TRBV10-3,TRBJ2-7,.,TRBD1
TGTGCCAGCAGCTCGTACGAGGGGAACACTGAAGCTTTCTTT,CASSSYEGNTEAFF,TRBV7-9,TRBJ1-1,.,.
TGTGCCATTAGGGACAGGGGGCCCAATGAGCAGTTCTTC,CAIRDRGPNEQFF,TRBV19,TRBJ2-1,.,TRBD1
TGTGCCAGCAGCGCCCATCTAGGGACAGGGCACGAGCAGTACTTC,CASSAHLGTGHEQYF,TRBV9,TRBJ2-7,.,TRBD1
TGCGCCAGCAGCTCTGGTAGCGGAGCCACCGGGGAGCTGTTTTTT,CASSSGSGATGELFF,TRBV5-1,TRBJ2-2,.,.
TGTGCCAGCAGCCAAGATCCGGGACAGTTTTACGAGCAGTACTTC,CASSQDPGQFYEQYF,TRBV3-1/TRBV3-2,TRBJ2-7,few,TRBD1
TGCGCCAGCAGCTCAGGACTAGCGGGGGTCTACACCGGGGAGCTGTTTTTT,CASSSGLAGVYTGELFF,TRBV5-1,TRBJ2-2,.,TRBD2
TGTGCCAGCAGCTTGGAATCCGGGAAATACGAGCAGTACTTC,CASSLESGKYEQYF,TRBV5-6,TRBJ2-7,.,.
TGTGCCAGCAGCTTGGCCGGGGCGGGGGGCACAGATACGCAGTATTTT,CASSLAGAGGTDTQYF,TRBV5-4,TRBJ2-3,once,TRBD2
TGTGCCAGCAGCTCCACAGAAAACACTGAAGCTTTCTTT,CASSSTENTEAFF,TRBV6-1,TRBJ1-1,medium-sized,.
TGTGCCAGCAGCCAAGAATGGACGGCGGCTACTCAGGGGCAGTATTTT,CASSQEWTAATQGQYF,TRBV3-1/TRBV3-2,TRBJ2-3,.,.